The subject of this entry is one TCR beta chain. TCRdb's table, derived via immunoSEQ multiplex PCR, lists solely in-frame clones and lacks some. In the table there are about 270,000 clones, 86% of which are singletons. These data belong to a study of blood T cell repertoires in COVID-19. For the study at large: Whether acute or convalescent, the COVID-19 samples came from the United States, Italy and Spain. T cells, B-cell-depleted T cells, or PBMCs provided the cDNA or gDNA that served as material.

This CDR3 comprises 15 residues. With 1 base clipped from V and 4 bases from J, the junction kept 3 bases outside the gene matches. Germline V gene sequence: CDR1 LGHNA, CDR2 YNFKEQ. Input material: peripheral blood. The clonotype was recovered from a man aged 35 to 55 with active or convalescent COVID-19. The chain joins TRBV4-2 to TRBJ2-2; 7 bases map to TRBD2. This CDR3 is CASSQVSGGTGELFF. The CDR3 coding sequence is TGTGCCAGCAGCCAAGTATCGGGGGGCACCGGGGAGCTGTTTTTT.